A selection of T cell receptor beta chains follows, all from one sample in a study of shared T cell receptors in the human thymus. Profiled with immunoSEQ multiplex PCR; TCRdb holds only in-frame clones, not every one. The profile shows about 380,000 clones, just under 95% of them singletons. The specimen was thymocytes. The receptors shown here come from a human donor. CDR3s include the opening cysteine and the closing phenylalanine or tryptophan. The D gene is left open where the match is weak. Size values are once, few and many counts, or a class for expanded clones, and some rows have none.

v_call,d_call,clone_size,j_call,cdr3_nt,cdr3_aa
TRBV28,TRBD2,few,TRBJ2-7,TGTGCCAGCAGTCCCATTACTAGCGGGTCTACCTACGAGCAGTACTTC,CASSPITSGSTYEQYF
TRBV25-1,NA,NA,TRBJ2-2,TGTGCCAGCAGTCAGAGACTACCAACCGGGGAGCTGTTTTTT,CASSQRLPTGELFF
TRBV5-8,TRBD1,NA,TRBJ2-1,TGTGCCAGCAGCTCTGTCCGGGACAGGGGGTTCGGTGAGCAGTTCTTC,CASSSVRDRGFGEQFF
TRBV21-1,NA,NA,TRBJ2-4,TGTGCCAGCAGCAAAGACGGACAGGTGCTAGCCAAAAACATTCAGTACTTC,CASSKDGQVLAKNIQYF
TRBV25-1,TRBD1,once,TRBJ1-1,TGTGCCAGCAGCACGAGGGGGCGGTTAGTGAACACTGAAGCTTTCTTT,CASSTRGRLVNTEAFF
TRBV9,NA,NA,TRBJ2-1,TGTGCCAGCAGCGTAGTAGTGACCAGCTACAATGAGCAGTTCTTC,CASSVVVTSYNEQFF
TRBV19,TRBD2,NA,TRBJ2-2,TGTGCCAGTGGGACTAGCGGGAGGGCCTGGCGGACGGACACCGGGGAGCTGTTTTTT,CASGTSGRAWRTDTGELFF
TRBV11-2,NA,NA,TRBJ2-6,TGTGCCAGCAGCTTAGATCGACAGGCCCCCTCTGGGGCCAACGTCCTGACTTTC,CASSLDRQAPSGANVLTF
TRBV5-8,NA,NA,TRBJ2-5,TGTGCCAGCAGCTTGGGATGGGGAGGAGAGACCCAGTACTTC,CASSLGWGGETQYF
TRBV30,NA,NA,TRBJ2-1,TGTGCCTGGAGTGGGAAAAAGAGCTCCTACAATGAGCAGTTCTTC,CAWSGKKSSYNEQFF
TRBV5-4,TRBD2,NA,TRBJ2-1,TGTGCCACCTCCTTGGGCGGCGGGAGGGTTTCCTACAATGAGCAGTTCTTC,CATSLGGGRVSYNEQFF
TRBV5-1,NA,NA,TRBJ2-7,TGCGCCAGCAGCTTGAGGGGGACCCACCCCTACGAGCAGTACTTC,CASSLRGTHPYEQYF
TRBV2,NA,NA,TRBJ2-5,TGTGCCAGCAGTGAAGGAGGGGGATACCAAGAGACCCAGTACTTC,CASSEGGGYQETQYF
TRBV10-1,TRBD1,NA,TRBJ2-3,TGCGCCAGCAGTGAAGTCAGGGGGCGTGTAGATACGCAGTATTTT,CASSEVRGRVDTQYF
TRBV28,NA,once,TRBJ1-2,TGTGCCAGCAGTGGTACAGGGTCCTATGGCTACACCTTC,CASSGTGSYGYTF
TRBV4-1,TRBD2,NA,TRBJ2-2,TGCGCCAGCAGCCAAGCGACTCTAGCGGGAGGAAAGGGCACCGGGGAGCTGTTTTTT,CASSQATLAGGKGTGELFF
TRBV19,TRBD1,once,TRBJ1-2,TGTGCCAGTAGTCCCATAACTAGGGACAGCTATGGCTACACCTTC,CASSPITRDSYGYTF
TRBV15,NA,NA,TRBJ1-2,TGTGCCACCAGCCGAGAGACAGACTATGGCTACACCTTC,CATSRETDYGYTF
TRBV28,NA,few,TRBJ2-3,TGTGCCAGCAGACTCGGGGCGTCTAGCAAAGCTTCAGATACGCAGTATTTT,CASRLGASSKASDTQYF
TRBV30,TRBD2,NA,TRBJ2-7,TGTGCTTGGACTAGCGGAGCCTACGAGCAGTACTTC,CAWTSGAYEQYF
TRBV20-1,NA,NA,TRBJ2-7,TGCAGTGCCGACCGAGTCTACGAGCAGTACTTC,CSADRVYEQYF
TRBV14,TRBD2,NA,TRBJ2-1,TGTGCCAGCAGCCCGCACCTCCCTTTCGGGACTAGCGGAGACAATGAGCAGTTCTTC,CASSPHLPFGTSGDNEQFF
TRBV5-1,NA,NA,TRBJ2-7,TGCGCCAGCAGCTTGGAAAAGGGCCCCAGCTACGAGCAGTACTTC,CASSLEKGPSYEQYF
TRBV9,TRBD2,NA,TRBJ2-3,TGTGCCAGCAGACCTGGACTAGCGGACAGCACAGATACGCAGTATTTT,CASRPGLADSTDTQYF
TRBV7-2,NA,NA,TRBJ2-3,TGTGCCAGCAGCTTAGCTCGGGAGCGGGCAGATACGCAGTATTTT,CASSLARERADTQYF
TRBV6-6,NA,NA,TRBJ2-1,TGTGCCAGCAGCCAGAAGGCGTACAATGAGCAGTTCTTC,CASSQKAYNEQFF
TRBV28,TRBD2,NA,TRBJ2-1,TGTGCCAGCAGTTTATACCAGCGGGGGAGCTCCTACAATGAGCAGTTCTTC,CASSLYQRGSSYNEQFF